This TCR beta chain was observed in a study of shared T cell receptors in the human thymus. Only one count was recorded for this clone. Germline V gene data show CDR1 as MNHEY and CDR2 as SMNVEV (reference sequence). Trimming removed 2 bases from V and 4 bases from J; junction bases left unmatched: 9. This CDR3 has 19 residues. Sequencing was performed with immunoSEQ multiplex PCR; in TCRdb, only in-frame clones are kept and a portion is missing. Of fewer than 700,000 clones listed, over 75% were seen once; the top ten hold around 0.0099%. These same data were also listed under a study on human thymus T cells. That report adds: A high degree of thymic repertoire overlap among unrelated individuals was reported in related research.

The V and J genes are TRBV27 and TRBJ2-6, with 12 bases that match TRBD2. The sequence was obtained from a boy younger than two with a congenital heart defect. Sequences were obtained from thymocytes. The CDR3 nucleotides read TGTGCCAGCAGTTTAACGGGGCTAGCGGGAGGGGCAGGGGCCAACGTCCTGACTTTC. It translates to CASSLTGLAGGAGANVLTF.